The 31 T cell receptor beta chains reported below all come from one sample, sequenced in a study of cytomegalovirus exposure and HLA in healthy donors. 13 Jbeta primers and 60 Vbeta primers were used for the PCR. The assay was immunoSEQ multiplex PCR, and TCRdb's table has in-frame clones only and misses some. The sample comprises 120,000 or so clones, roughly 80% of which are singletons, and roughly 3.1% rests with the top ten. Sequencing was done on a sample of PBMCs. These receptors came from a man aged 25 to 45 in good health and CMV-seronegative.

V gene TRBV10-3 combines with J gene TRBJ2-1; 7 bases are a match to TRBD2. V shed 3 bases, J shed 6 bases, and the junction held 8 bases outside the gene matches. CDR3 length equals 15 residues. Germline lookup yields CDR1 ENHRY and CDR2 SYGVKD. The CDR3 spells CAISDGTTYFNEQFF. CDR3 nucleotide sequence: TGTGCCATCAGTGACGGGACTACCTATTTCAATGAGCAGTTCTTC.

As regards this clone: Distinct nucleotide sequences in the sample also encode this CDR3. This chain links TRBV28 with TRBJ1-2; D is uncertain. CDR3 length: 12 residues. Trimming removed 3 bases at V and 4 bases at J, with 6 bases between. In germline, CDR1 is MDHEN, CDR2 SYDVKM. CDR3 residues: CASSLASYGYTF. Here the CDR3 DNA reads TGTGCCAGCAGTTTGGCCAGCTATGGCTACACCTTC.

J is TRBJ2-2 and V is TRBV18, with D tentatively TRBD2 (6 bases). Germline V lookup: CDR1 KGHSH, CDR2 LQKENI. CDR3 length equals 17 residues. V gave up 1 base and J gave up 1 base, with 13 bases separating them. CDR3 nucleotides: TGTGCCAGCTCACCACAGGCAGTAGCGGTGAACACCGGGGAGCTGTTTTTT. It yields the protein CASSPQAVAVNTGELFF.

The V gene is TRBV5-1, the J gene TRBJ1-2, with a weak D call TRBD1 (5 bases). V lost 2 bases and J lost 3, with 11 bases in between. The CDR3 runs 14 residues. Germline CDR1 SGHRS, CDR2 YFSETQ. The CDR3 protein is CASSLTARDYGYTF. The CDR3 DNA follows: TGCGCCAGCAGCTTAACAGCCAGGGACTATGGCTACACCTTC.

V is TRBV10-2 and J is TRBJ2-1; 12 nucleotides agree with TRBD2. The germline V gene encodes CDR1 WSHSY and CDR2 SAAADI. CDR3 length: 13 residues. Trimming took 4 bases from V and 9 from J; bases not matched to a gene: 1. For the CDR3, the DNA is TGCGCCAGCAGTGGGACTAGCGGGATTGAGCAGTTCTTC. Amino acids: CASSGTSGIEQFF.

This CDR3 is CAWSVSGGTDTQYF. For the CDR3, the DNA is TGTGCCTGGAGTGTCAGCGGGGGGACAGATACGCAGTATTTT. This chain joins TRBV30 and TRBJ2-3, with 9 nucleotides matching TRBD2. This CDR3 region has 14 residues. Germline CDR1 and CDR2: GTSNPN and SVGIG (reference sequence). Trimming at V came to 0 bases and at J to 3 bases, leaving 1 base not matched to a gene.

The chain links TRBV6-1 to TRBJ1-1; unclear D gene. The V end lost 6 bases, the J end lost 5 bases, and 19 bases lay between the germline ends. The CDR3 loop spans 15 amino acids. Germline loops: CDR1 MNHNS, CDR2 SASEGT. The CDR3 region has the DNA TGTGCCAGCAGGGAGGGAATGGTTCCGGGGACTGAAGCTTTCTTT. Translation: CASREGMVPGTEAFF.

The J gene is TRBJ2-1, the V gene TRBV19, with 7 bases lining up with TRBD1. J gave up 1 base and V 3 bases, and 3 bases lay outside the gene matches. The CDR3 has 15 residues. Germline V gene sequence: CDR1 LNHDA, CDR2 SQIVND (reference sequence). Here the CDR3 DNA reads TGTGCCAGTAGTATTCCAGGGGGATCCTACAATGAGCAGTTCTTC. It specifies CASSIPGGSYNEQFF.

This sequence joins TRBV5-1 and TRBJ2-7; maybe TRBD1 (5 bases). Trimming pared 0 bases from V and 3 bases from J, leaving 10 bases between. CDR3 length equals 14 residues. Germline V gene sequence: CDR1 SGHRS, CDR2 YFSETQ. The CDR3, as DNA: TGCGCCAGCAGCTTGGCCGGGCAGGGCTACGAGCAGTACTTC. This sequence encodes CASSLAGQGYEQYF.

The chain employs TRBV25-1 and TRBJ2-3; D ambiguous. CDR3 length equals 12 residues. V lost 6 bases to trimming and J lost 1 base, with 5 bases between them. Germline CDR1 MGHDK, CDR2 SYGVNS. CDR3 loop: CASSVGTDTQYF. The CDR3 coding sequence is TGTGCCAGCAGCGTAGGCACAGATACGCAGTATTTT.

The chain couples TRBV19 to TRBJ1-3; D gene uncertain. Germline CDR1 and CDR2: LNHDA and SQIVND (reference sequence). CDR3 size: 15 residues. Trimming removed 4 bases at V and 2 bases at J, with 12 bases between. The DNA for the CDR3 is TGTGCCAGTAGTACCCGACAATACCCTGGAAACACCATATATTTT. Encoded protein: CASSTRQYPGNTIYF.

CDR3 DNA sequence: TGTGCCAGCAGCTTGGGAGGGACAAGGAACACTGAAGCTTTCTTT. Its translation is CASSLGGTRNTEAFF. V and J are TRBV5-6 and TRBJ1-1; tentatively, D is TRBD1 (6 bases). The CDR3 totals 15 residues. Germline CDR1 SGHDT, CDR2 YYEEEE. V was trimmed by 0 bases and J by 1 base, leaving 10 bases between them.

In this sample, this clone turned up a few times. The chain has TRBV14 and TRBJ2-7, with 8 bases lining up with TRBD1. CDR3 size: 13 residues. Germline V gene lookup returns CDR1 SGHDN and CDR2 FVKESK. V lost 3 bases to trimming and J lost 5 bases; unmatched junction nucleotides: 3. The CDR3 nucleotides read TGTGCCAGCAGCCACCGGACAGGGAACGAGCAGTACTTC. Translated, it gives CASSHRTGNEQYF.

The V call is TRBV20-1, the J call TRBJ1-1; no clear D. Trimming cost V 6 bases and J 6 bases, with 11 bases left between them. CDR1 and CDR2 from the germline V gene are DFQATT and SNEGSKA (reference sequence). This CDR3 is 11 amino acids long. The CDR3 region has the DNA TGCAGTGCCGTTGACTACCCTGAAGCTTTCTTT. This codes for CSAVDYPEAFF.

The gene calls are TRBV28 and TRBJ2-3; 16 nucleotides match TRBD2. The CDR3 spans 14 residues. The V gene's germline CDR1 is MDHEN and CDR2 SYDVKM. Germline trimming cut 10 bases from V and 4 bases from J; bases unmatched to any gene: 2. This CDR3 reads CATGLAGGSDTQYF. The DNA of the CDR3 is TGTGCCACGGGACTAGCGGGGGGGTCAGATACGCAGTATTTT.

The CDR3 loop is CASSLVGENSEKLFF. CDR3 nucleotide sequence: TGTGCCAGCAGTTTAGTCGGCGAGAACAGTGAAAAACTGTTTTTT. The chain uses TRBV27 and TRBJ1-4; D not resolved. Germline V gene lookup returns CDR1 MNHEY and CDR2 SMNVEV (reference sequence). The V end lost 2 bases, the J end lost 7 bases, and 14 bases lay between the germline ends. The CDR3 is 15 amino acids.

DNA of the CDR3: TGTGCCAGCAGTTACAAGGGGGCTGGAAACACCATATATTTT. Residues: CASSYKGAGNTIYF. J is TRBJ1-3 and V is TRBV6-5, with a tentative D call TRBD1 (6 bases). Germline CDR1 reads MNHEY; CDR2 reads SVGAGI. The CDR3 sequence is 14 residues long. With 2 bases removed from V and 2 bases from J, the gap between germline ends came to 7 bases.

The CDR3 bases are TGTGCCAGCAGTGTAGAGGGGGCGGGAGAAAAACTGTTTTTT. This codes for CASSVEGAGEKLFF. The chain joins TRBV28 to TRBJ1-4, with 7 positions matching TRBD1. Germline CDR1 is MDHEN and CDR2 is SYDVKM. J was trimmed by 8 bases and V by 5 bases; bases with no gene match: 8. The CDR3 runs to 14 residues.

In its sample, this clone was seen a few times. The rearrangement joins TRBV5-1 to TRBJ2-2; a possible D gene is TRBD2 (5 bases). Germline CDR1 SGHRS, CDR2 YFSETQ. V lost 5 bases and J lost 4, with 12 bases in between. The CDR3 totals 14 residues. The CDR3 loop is CASSSRGSTGELFF. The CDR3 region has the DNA TGCGCCAGCAGTTCCAGAGGGAGCACCGGGGAGCTGTTTTTT.

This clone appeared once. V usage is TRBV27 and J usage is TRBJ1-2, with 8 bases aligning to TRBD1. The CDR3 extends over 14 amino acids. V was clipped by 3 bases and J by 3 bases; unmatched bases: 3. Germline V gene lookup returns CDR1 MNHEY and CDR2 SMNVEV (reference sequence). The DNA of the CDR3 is TGTGCCAGCAGTTTGGCAGGGGGCGACTATGGCTACACCTTC. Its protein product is CASSLAGGDYGYTF.

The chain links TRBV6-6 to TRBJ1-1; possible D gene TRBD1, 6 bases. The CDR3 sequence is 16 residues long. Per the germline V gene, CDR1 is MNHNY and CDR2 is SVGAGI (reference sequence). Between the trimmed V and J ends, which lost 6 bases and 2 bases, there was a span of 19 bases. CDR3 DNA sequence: TGTGCCAGCAGACTCCTACAGGGTTCCTTCAACACTGAAGCTTTCTTT. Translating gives CASRLLQGSFNTEAFF.

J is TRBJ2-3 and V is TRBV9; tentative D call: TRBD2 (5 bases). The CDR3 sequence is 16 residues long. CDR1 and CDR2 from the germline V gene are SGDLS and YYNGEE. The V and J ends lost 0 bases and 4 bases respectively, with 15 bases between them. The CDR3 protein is CASSVVSGSGPDTQYF. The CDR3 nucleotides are TGTGCCAGCAGCGTAGTTTCTGGGAGCGGTCCAGATACGCAGTATTTT.

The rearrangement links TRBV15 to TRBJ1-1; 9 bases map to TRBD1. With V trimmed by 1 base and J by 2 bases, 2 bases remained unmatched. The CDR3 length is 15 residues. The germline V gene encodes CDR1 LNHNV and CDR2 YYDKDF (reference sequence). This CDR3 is CATSRGGQGNTEAFF. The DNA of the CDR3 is TGTGCCACCAGCAGAGGGGGACAGGGTAACACTGAAGCTTTCTTT.

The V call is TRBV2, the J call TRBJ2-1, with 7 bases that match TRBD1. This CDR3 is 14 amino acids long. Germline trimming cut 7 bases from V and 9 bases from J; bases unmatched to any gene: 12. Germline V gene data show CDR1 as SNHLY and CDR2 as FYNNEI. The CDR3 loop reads CASKGTALAGEQFF. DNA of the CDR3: TGTGCCAGCAAAGGGACAGCCCTGGCGGGTGAGCAGTTCTTC.

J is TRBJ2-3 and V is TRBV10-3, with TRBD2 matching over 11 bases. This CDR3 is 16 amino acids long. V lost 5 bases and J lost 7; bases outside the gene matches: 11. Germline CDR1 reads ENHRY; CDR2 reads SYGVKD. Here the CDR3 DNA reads TGTGCCATCAGTAGCCGTAGCGGGGGGGCCGGATATACGCAGTATTTT. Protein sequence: CAISSRSGGAGYTQYF.

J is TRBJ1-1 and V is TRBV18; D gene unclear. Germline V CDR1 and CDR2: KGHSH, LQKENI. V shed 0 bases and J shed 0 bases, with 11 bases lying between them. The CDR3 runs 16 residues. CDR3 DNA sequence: TGTGCCAGCTCACCACCCCCCTCAGTGATGAACACTGAAGCTTTCTTT. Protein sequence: CASSPPPSVMNTEAFF.

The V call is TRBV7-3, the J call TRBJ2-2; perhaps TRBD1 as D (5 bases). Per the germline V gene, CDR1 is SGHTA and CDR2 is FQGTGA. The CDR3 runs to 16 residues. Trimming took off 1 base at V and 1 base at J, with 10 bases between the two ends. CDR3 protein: CASSLKGPQNTGELFF. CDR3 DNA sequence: TGTGCCAGCAGCTTAAAGGGGCCCCAGAACACCGGGGAGCTGTTTTTT.

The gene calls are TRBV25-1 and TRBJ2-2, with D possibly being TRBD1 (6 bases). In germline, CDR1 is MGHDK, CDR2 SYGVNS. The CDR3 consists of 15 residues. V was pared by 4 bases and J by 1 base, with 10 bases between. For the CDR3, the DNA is TGTGCCAGCAGTGCCTCACAGGGGAACACCGGGGAGCTGTTTTTT. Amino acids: CASSASQGNTGELFF.

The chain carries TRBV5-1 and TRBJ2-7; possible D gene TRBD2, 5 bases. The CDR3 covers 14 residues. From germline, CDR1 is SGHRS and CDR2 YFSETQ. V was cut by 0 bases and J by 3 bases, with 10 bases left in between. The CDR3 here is CASSLELESYEQYF. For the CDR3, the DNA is TGCGCCAGCAGCTTGGAACTAGAAAGCTACGAGCAGTACTTC.

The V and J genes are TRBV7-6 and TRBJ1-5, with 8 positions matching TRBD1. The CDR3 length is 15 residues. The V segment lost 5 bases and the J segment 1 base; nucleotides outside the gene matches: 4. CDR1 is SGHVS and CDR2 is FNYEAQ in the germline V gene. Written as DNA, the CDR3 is TGTGCCAGCAGCCCCCGGACAGGGAGCAATCAGCCCCAGCATTTT. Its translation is CASSPRTGSNQPQHF. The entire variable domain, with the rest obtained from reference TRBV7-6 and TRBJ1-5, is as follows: GAGVSQSPRYKVTKRGQDVALRCDPISGHVSLYWYRQALGQGPEFLTYFNYEAQQDKSGLPNDRFSAERPEGSISTLTIQRTEQRDSAMYRCASSPRTGSNQPQHFGDGTRLSIL.

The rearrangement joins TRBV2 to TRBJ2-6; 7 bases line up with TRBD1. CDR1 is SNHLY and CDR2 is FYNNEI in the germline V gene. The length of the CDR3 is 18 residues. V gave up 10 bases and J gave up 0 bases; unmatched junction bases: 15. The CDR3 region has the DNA TGTGCCACCAAGGGGGCGCAAAGCCCTCTCTCTGGGGCCAACGTCCTGACTTTC. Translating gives CATKGAQSPLSGANVLTF. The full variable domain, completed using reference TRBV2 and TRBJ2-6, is EPEVTQTPSHQVTQMGQEVILRCVPISNHLYFYWYRQILGQKVEFLVSFYNNEISEKSEIFDDQFSVERPDGSNFTLKIRSTKLEDSAMYFCATKGAQSPLSGANVLTFGAGSRLTVL.